Sequencing of this TCR beta chain was carried out in a study of blood T cell repertoires in COVID-19 (dated by TCRdb to about 2020). Context from the whole study: Collaborator samples came from the United States, Italy and Spain and covered acute and convalescent phases of COVID-19. The prospective study material was composed of cDNA or gDNA derived from T cells, B-cell-depleted T cells, or PBMCs. Subjects who had been exposed to COVID-19, were actively infected with it, or had recovered from it provided the deeply sampled blood TCRbeta repertoires that made up the dataset. A freely available public database, intended as a resource for researchers studying the immune response to SARS-CoV-2, is where the repertoires were released. The samples were drawn from two sources: the first 160 participants of the ongoing ImmuneRACE study, and over 950 subjects contributed by 6 global collaborators. Sample metadata almost always included a de-identified subject ID, COVID-19 status, age in years and sex. Where available, HLA class I and class II types were taken from metadata supplied by the sample provider and were not determined by assay-based typing. Paper-wide results and their limitations: How much clinical and demographic metadata was included differed by source and by participant, and the metadata was provided uncurated.

This clone was seen once. Its antigen specificity is not known. Base qualities are not recorded, but no much larger clone differs from it by a single base. TCRbeta CDR3 regions were amplified from genomic DNA using the immunoSEQ Assay, a bias-controlled multiplex PCR. As for how the authors treated the data: The number of nucleated cells in each sample was estimated from the amplification of reference gene primers within the assay. Sequence reads were collapsed and filtered to measure the absolute abundance of every unique TCRbeta CDR3 rearrangement. For each sample, productive Simpson clonality was calculated as the square root of Simpson's diversity index across productive rearrangements. TCRdb re-hosts the immuneACCESS table, in-frame sequences only. Its copies lack some clones; in the studies checked, an unresolved V gene accounts for under half of them, and the cause for the rest is not known. V and J calls and clone size come straight from that table; D and trimming were deduced from the DNA. This sample gives a few hundred thousand clones in total; about 80% of them show up just once. The ten most abundant clones make up about 2.3% of the sample.

Collaborating institutions collected whole blood in K2EDTA tubes following their own protocols. For TCRbeta analysis, collaborators shipped samples as frozen whole blood, isolated PBMCs, or DNA extracted from either of those sample types. The receptor comes from a woman between 55 and 75 years old with acute or convalescent COVID-19. Sequenced material: peripheral blood.

The CDR3 protein: CASSRGWDTEAFF. The DNA sequence is as follows: TGCGCCAGCAGCAGAGGTTGGGACACTGAAGCTTTCTTT. Rearrangement joined TRBV5-1 to TRBJ1-1; the D gene is not confidently resolved. The junction carries 10 bases between V and J, which are trimmed by 4 bases and 3 bases respectively. From the germline V gene, CDR1 is SGHRS and CDR2 is YFSETQ. There are 13 amino acids in the CDR3, from cysteine to phenylalanine inclusive. The only DNA kept is the CDR3, 39 bases in frame from the first base.